This entry is about one T cell receptor (beta chain). The sample contains more than one DNA sequence encoding this CDR3. Methods used by the authors: Reference gene primer amplification yielded estimated nucleated cell counts. Sequencing used immunoSEQ multiplex PCR; TCRdb keeps in-frame clones, though not all of them. The V and J calls and the clone size are those of that table, but D and trimming were determined from the DNA. The sample shows about 400,000 clones, approximately 90% of them seen only once. This record comes from a study of blood T cell repertoires in COVID-19. Overall study context: Whether acute or convalescent, the COVID-19 samples came from the United States, Italy and Spain. T cells, B-cell-depleted T cells, or PBMCs supplied cDNA or gDNA.

Deletions cut 3 bases from V and 5 bases from J, with 8 bases between. In germline, CDR1 is SGDLS, CDR2 YYNGEE. The CDR3 contains 13 residues. The J gene is TRBJ2-2, the V gene TRBV9; D perhaps matches TRBD2 (6 bases). Sample: peripheral blood. This TCR was recovered from a woman aged 25 to 39 with acute or convalescent COVID-19. CDR3 sequence: CASSAGGTGELFF. In nucleotides, the CDR3 is TGTGCCAGCAGCGCCGGAGGGACCGGGGAGCTGTTTTTT.